This TCR beta chain was found in a study of T cells after yellow fever vaccination. Template switching by 5'RACE produced TCR cDNA, adding a universal primer site and UMIs. TCRdb used MiXCR to reprocess the 5' RACE reads, holding one entry per CDR3 protein. The sample includes about 630,000 distinct CDR3 sequences, over 9% of them seen just once. Germline CDR1 reads SGHDT; CDR2 reads YYEEEE. V shed 1 base and J shed 6 bases, with 20 bases lying between them. The CDR3 runs to 16 residues. As concerns this clonotype: As yet, its antigen is unknown.

Findings and caveats of the study: Weaker, the secondary response had a peak occurring faster, on day 5 versus 15. Researchers cautioned that FACS-sorted repertoires could harbor abundant clonotypes contaminating from the bulk population.

The TCR originated in a man aged 25-40 years who received the YFV17D yellow fever vaccine. V usage is TRBV5-6 and J usage is TRBJ2-7; the D is unclear. The sample consisted of PBMCs, taken on the day of the yellow fever booster vaccination. CDR3 loop: CASSLSLVRLLGEQYF. CDR3 in DNA: TGTGCCAGCAGCTTGAGTCTCGTGAGATTACTGGGCGAGCAGTACTTC.